This TCR beta chain derives from a study of T cell repertoires in cytomegalovirus infection. Study at large: Used in the study were CMV epitopes, some recently identified and HLA-C-restricted, others well-studied and HLA-B-restricted. Matching HLA type and CMV infection were both indicated by public TCR beta signatures.

Findings and caveats of the study: It was HLA-C-restricted CMV-specific TCR beta clonotypes that dominated the response ex vivo.

This clonotype showed up just once. What it binds is unknown. V lost 8 bases and J 5 bases, leaving 19 bases between the germline ends. Germline CDR1 DFQATT, CDR2 SNEGSKA (reference sequence). The CDR3 has 13 residues. TCRdb re-derived calls from the reads in MiXCR, one entry per CDR3 protein. The data show roughly 500,000 distinct CDR3 sequences, 30% to 35% seen once. The sequencing here drew on cultured PBMCs, taken from culture after CMV antigen stimulation. This receptor was identified in a human donor in good health (CMV status not recorded). Some clones in this sample may be carry-over from other donors' samples. V and J are TRBV20-1 and TRBJ2-7, with TRBD2 as a possible D gene (6 bases). Written as DNA, the CDR3 is TGCAGTTCAAATAGCGGCTCCCCCAACGAGCAGTACTTC. Its translation is CSSNSGSPNEQYF.